The 5 T cell receptor beta chains reported below all come from one sample, sequenced in a study of response to subunit inactivated influenza vaccine. MiXCR, applied by TCRdb to the RT-PCR reads, yields one record per CDR3 protein. The sample consists of roughly 620,000 distinct CDR3 sequences, 11% of them appearing once. Another study also made use of these data, one on T cells expressing NK-cell markers. That source reports: 5'RACE template switching with UMIs generated TCR beta cDNA.

Sequences were derived from PBMCs from blood, sampled on the day of vaccination. The receptor source for this set is a man between 45 and 60 years old who received an inactivated influenza vaccine.

Worth noting for this clonotype: Sequence at one end of the junction differs from germline and may be a read error. This rearrangement joins TRBV20-1 to TRBJ2-3; 10 bases are a match to TRBD2. Looked up from germline, CDR1 is DFQATT and CDR2 is SNEGSKA (reference sequence). This CDR3 region has 16 residues. CDR3 in amino acids: CCARDFSGGSDGTQYF. The CDR3 DNA is TGCTGTGCTAGAGATTTTAGCGGGGGGTCTGATGGTACGCAGTATTTT.

This clonotype appeared a few times. The V call is TRBV5-1, the J call TRBJ1-1; TRBD1 is a possible D gene (5 bases). The germline V gene has CDR1 SGHRS and CDR2 YFSETQ. The germline V and J ends were trimmed by 2 bases and 0 bases, with 11 bases remaining between them. The CDR3 runs 15 residues. The CDR3 spells CASSFGGGVNTEAFF. DNA of the CDR3: TGCGCCAGCAGCTTCGGGGGAGGTGTGAACACTGAAGCTTTCTTT.

This clonotype was picked up one time. A junction end diverges from the germline sequence, so it may reflect a read error. The chain has TRBV11-2 and TRBJ1-4; the match to TRBD1 covers 10 bases. CDR1 and CDR2 (germline): SGHAT, FQNNGV. The length of the CDR3 is 18 residues. The CDR3 sequence is CASSLYATGGGLGEKLVF. CDR3 nucleotides: TGTGCCAGCAGCTTATATGCGACAGGGGGCGGTCTGGGTGAAAAACTGGTTTTT.

This clonotype was detected a few times. The chain's CDR3 is CSVPRPYGYTF. CDR3 DNA sequence: TGCAGCGTTCCTCGCCCCTATGGCTACACCTTC. The V call is TRBV29-1, the J call TRBJ1-2; D is unclear. V dropped 5 bases and J dropped 4 bases, with 8 bases sitting between them. CDR1 and CDR2 from the germline V gene are SQVTM and ANQGSEA. The CDR3 totals 11 residues.

The chain employs TRBV4-2 and TRBJ2-5, with 7 bases that match TRBD2. The CDR3 consists of 15 residues. V gave up 0 bases and J gave up 4 bases; unmatched junction bases: 5. Germline V lookup: CDR1 LGHNA, CDR2 YNFKEQ. CDR3: CASSQDGTSVETQYF. CDR3 nucleotide sequence: TGTGCCAGCAGCCAAGATGGCACTAGCGTAGAGACCCAGTACTTC.